This T cell receptor beta chain derives from a study of shared clonotypes between healthy human individuals. For the study at large: Three plates were used per donor for CD4 naive, three for CD4 memory, two for CD8 naive and one for CD8 memory.

Each replicate PCR on the sorted subsets used 150 to 200 ng DNA (around 30,000 T cell genomes). Here immunoSEQ multiplex PCR was the method, and the copy in TCRdb shows in-frame clones only, minus some. The sample yields more than 900,000 clones, about 80% seen once. CDR1 is SGHNT and CDR2 is YYREEE in the germline V gene (reference sequence). The V and J ends lost 4 bases and 3 bases, in that order; junction bases with no gene match: 3. CDR3 length equals 15 residues. To note about this clone: The sample carries other DNA sequences with the same CDR3.

Subsets obtained from CD4+ cells comprised CD45RA+ naive and CD45RA-negative memory cells. The sample consisted of memory CD4+ T cells from PBMCs. Subset specified: CD45RA-negative fraction. This clonotype originated in a man in his late teens or twenties in good health. Some clones in this sample may be carry-over from other donors' samples. The chain couples TRBV5-4 to TRBJ2-7; 14 bases match TRBD2. The CDR3 here is CASSRTSGGYYEQYF. CDR3 coding DNA: TGTGCCAGCAGCCGGACTAGCGGGGGGTACTACGAGCAGTACTTC.